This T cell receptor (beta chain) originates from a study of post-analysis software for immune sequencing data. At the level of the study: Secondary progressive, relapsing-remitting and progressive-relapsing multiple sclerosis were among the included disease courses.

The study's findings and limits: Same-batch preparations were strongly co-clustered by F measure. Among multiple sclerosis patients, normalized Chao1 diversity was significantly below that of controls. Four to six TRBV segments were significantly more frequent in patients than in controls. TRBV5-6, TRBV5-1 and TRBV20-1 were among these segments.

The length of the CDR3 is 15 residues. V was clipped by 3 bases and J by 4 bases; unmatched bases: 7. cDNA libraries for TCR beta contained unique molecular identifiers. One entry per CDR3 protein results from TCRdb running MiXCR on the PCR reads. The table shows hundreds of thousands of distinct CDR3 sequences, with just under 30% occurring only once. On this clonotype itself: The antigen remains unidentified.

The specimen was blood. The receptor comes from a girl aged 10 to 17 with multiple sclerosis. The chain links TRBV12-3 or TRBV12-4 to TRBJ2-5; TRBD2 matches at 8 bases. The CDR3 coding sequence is TGTGCCAGCAGTTTCTGGGCGGGGGGCCGAGAGACCCAGTACTTC. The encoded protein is CASSFWAGGRETQYF.